Below, 18 T cell receptor beta chains from the same sample are listed, as sequenced in a study of technical replicates of blood from a few donors. Sequencing was performed with immunoSEQ multiplex PCR; in TCRdb, only in-frame clones are kept and a portion is missing. In the table there are roughly 90,000 clones, roughly 95% of which are singletons. Sequencing was done on a sample of T cells isolated from PBMCs. The receptor source for this set is a human donor in good health.

The chain has TRBV11-2 and TRBJ1-4; possible D gene TRBD1, 6 bases. The V gene's germline CDR1 is SGHAT and CDR2 FQNNGV. The V gene lost 3 bases and the J gene lost 8 bases, with 16 bases spanning the gap. The CDR3 runs 15 residues. The CDR3: CASSFSTGTMEKLFF. In DNA form, the CDR3 reads TGTGCCAGCAGCTTCAGTACCGGGACAATGGAAAAACTGTTTTTT.

The chain recombines TRBV6-1 with TRBJ1-3; 7 positions match TRBD1. Per germline, CDR1 MNHNS and CDR2 SASEGT. V lost 2 bases to trimming and J lost 4 bases; unmatched junction nucleotides: 2. CDR3 size: 14 residues. CDR3 DNA sequence: TGTGCCAGCAGTGAAACGGACAGGGGAAACACCATATATTTT. Encoded protein: CASSETDRGNTIYF.

The chain couples TRBV4-3 to TRBJ2-3, with D possibly being TRBD1 (5 bases). V lost 4 bases and J lost 0, with 17 bases in between. The CDR3 is 17 amino acids. The V gene's germline CDR1 is LGHNA and CDR2 YSLEER. CDR3 in amino acids: CASSLTRIAGSTDTQYF. CDR3 bases: TGCGCCAGCAGCCTTACCCGAATCGCAGGGAGCACAGATACGCAGTATTTT.

This clone was picked up one time. This chain links TRBV9 with TRBJ2-7; 9 bases match TRBD1. The CDR3 extends over 15 amino acids. CDR1 and CDR2 from the germline V gene are SGDLS and YYNGEE. V dropped 2 bases and J dropped 0; count of bases not matched to a gene: 3. The CDR3 reads CASSVGTGSSYEQYF. The CDR3 DNA reads TGTGCCAGCAGCGTGGGGACAGGGTCCTCCTACGAGCAGTACTTC.

The V gene is TRBV5-1, the J gene TRBJ1-1; D is undetermined. This CDR3 is built from 14 residues. Germline V gives CDR1 SGHRS, CDR2 YFSETQ. V was cut by 1 base and J by 2 bases, with 9 bases left in between. CDR3 sequence: CASSLIVGNTEAFF. The DNA for the CDR3 is TGCGCCAGCAGCTTGATTGTGGGCAACACTGAAGCTTTCTTT.

The J gene is TRBJ2-7, the V gene TRBV29-1, with 12 bases that match TRBD1. Germline V CDR1 and CDR2: SQVTM, ANQGSEA. This CDR3 has 15 residues. Trimming removed 6 bases from V and 4 bases from J; junction bases left unmatched: 10. In nucleotides, the CDR3 is TGCAGCGTCCGTTTGGGACAGGGGGCAGGGTACGAGCAGTACTTC. It is translated as CSVRLGQGAGYEQYF.

The table lists this clone with a count of one. The chain combines TRBV6-5 with TRBJ2-3, with 8 bases that match TRBD2. V dropped 6 bases and J dropped 4; count of bases not matched to a gene: 6. CDR3 size: 14 residues. CDR1 and CDR2 (germline): MNHEY, SVGAGI. The CDR3 nucleotides read TGTGCCAGCAGAGGGACTAGTTTCCCAGATACGCAGTATTTT. This sequence encodes CASRGTSFPDTQYF.

The rearrangement uses TRBV11-2 and TRBJ1-1, with D perhaps matching TRBD1 (6 bases). Trimming left V 6 bases short and J 1 base short, with 12 bases between. Looked up from germline, CDR1 is SGHAT and CDR2 is FQNNGV. This CDR3 contains 14 residues. The DNA of the CDR3 is TGTGCCAGCAGAGGGGACACAAAGAACACTGAAGCTTTCTTT. Protein sequence: CASRGDTKNTEAFF.

This clone was counted a single time. The junction departs from germline at one end; a sequencing error may be responsible. This chain joins TRBV4-1 and TRBJ2-2; 13 bases map to TRBD2. CDR1 and CDR2 from the germline V gene are MGHRA and YSYEKL. CDR3 length equals 19 residues. CDR3 residues: CASSHKLAGGLFFTGGLFF. The CDR3 DNA sequence: TGCGCCAGCAGCCACAAACTAGCGGGAGGGCTTTTCTTCACCGGGGGGCTGTTTTTT.

This chain connects TRBV5-1 to TRBJ2-2; 7 bases line up with TRBD2. V trimming: 1 base; J trimming: 5 bases; junction bases outside the gene matches: 14. Germline CDR1 is SGHRS and CDR2 is YFSETQ. This CDR3 contains 18 residues. CDR3 sequence: CASSLREGGPKITGELFF. DNA for the CDR3: TGCGCCAGCAGCTTGAGAGAGGGAGGGCCCAAAATAACCGGGGAGCTGTTTTTT. The full variable domain, in which reference TRBV5-1 and TRBJ2-2 provide the parts outside the CDR3, is KAGVTQTPRYLIKTRGQQVTLSCSPISGHRSVSWYQQTPGQGLQFLFEYFSETQRNKGNFPGRFSGRQFSNSRSEMNVSTLELGDSALYLCASSLREGGPKITGELFFGEGSRLTVL.

The rearrangement uses TRBV5-1 and TRBJ2-7; 10 nucleotides line up with TRBD2. The germline V gene has CDR1 SGHRS and CDR2 YFSETQ. CDR3 length equals 15 residues. V shed 4 bases, J shed 6 bases, and the junction held 10 bases outside the gene matches. For the CDR3, the DNA is TGCGCCAGCAGCCCCCGGGTTAGCGGGAGGACCGAGCAGTACTTC. This sequence encodes CASSPRVSGRTEQYF.

This clone occurred once. The chain has TRBV4-1 and TRBJ2-1, with 8 bases fitting TRBD2. The V gene end was trimmed by 2 bases and the J gene end by 4 bases; junction bases not matched to a gene: 10. CDR1 is MGHRA, CDR2 YSYEKL, per germline. The CDR3 contains 17 residues. CDR3 in DNA: TGCGCCAGCAGCCAAAAAGGACCTAGCGGGTTATACAATGAGCAGTTCTTC. Translation gives CASSQKGPSGLYNEQFF.

This chain links TRBV7-9 with TRBJ2-1; TRBD2 matches at 7 bases. Losses at the gene ends were 5 bases for V and 8 bases for J; bases not matched to a gene: 3. CDR3 length: 12 residues. Per germline, CDR1 SEHNR and CDR2 FQNEAQ (reference sequence). Here the CDR3 reads CASSKTSYEQFF. CDR3 nucleotides: TGTGCCAGCAGCAAGACTAGCTATGAGCAGTTCTTC.

This chain links TRBV21-1 with TRBJ1-1. TRBV21-1 is a documented pseudogene. The CDR3 extends over 15 amino acids. The CDR3 sequence: CASSQACRRVTEAFF. CDR3 coding DNA: TGTGCCAGCAGCCAAGCATGCAGGAGGGTAACTGAAGCTTTCTTT.

This clone was picked up one time. This rearrangement joins TRBV27 to TRBJ2-2; 7 bases match TRBD1. This CDR3 has 13 amino acids. Per the germline V gene, CDR1 is MNHEY and CDR2 is SMNVEV (reference sequence). The V segment lost 5 bases and the J segment 7 bases; nucleotides outside the gene matches: 4. The CDR3 nucleotides read TGTGCCAGCAGTCTAACAGGGGACGGGGAGCTGTTTTTT. Translation gives CASSLTGDGELFF.

The chain carries TRBV27 and TRBJ2-7, with a tentative D call TRBD2 (6 bases). Germline V lookup: CDR1 MNHEY, CDR2 SMNVEV (reference sequence). V was shortened by 5 bases and J by 3 bases, with 14 bases between the two germline ends. This CDR3 region has 14 residues. The CDR3 is CASSRRAGIYEQYF. The CDR3 region has the DNA TGTGCCAGCAGTAGGAGGGCCGGTATCTACGAGCAGTACTTC.

The rearrangement links TRBV25-1 to TRBJ2-2, with D perhaps TRBD2 (5 bases). The ends were cut back, 4 bases at V and 1 base at J, with 7 bases in the middle. This CDR3 has 14 residues. The germline V gene encodes CDR1 MGHDK and CDR2 SYGVNS. In nucleotides, the CDR3 is TGTGCCAGCAGTGTGGGGAGGAACACCGGGGAGCTGTTTTTT. Protein product: CASSVGRNTGELFF. Full variable domain (missing parts from reference TRBV25-1 and TRBJ2-2): EADIYQTPRYLVIGTGKKITLECSQTMGHDKMYWYQQDPGMELHLIHYSYGVNSTEKGDLSSESTVSRIRTEHFPLTLESARPSHTSQYLCASSVGRNTGELFFGEGSRLTVL.

V gene TRBV7-2 combines with J gene TRBJ1-5; D may be TRBD1 (6 bases). Germline CDR1 is SGHTA and CDR2 is FQGNSA. The CDR3 covers 13 residues. V gave up 5 bases and J gave up 4 bases, with 9 bases separating them. CDR3: CASSATGNQPQHF. Here the CDR3 DNA reads TGTGCCAGCAGCGCAACAGGGAATCAGCCCCAGCATTTT.